Listed below are T cell receptor beta chains from one sample, sequenced in a study of shared clonotypes between healthy human individuals. Measured with immunoSEQ multiplex PCR; TCRdb has only the in-frame clones, and not every one. The top ten hold about 0.39% of the sample, which has a few million clones, more than 85% seen once. Input material: naive CD4+ T cells from PBMCs. The receptors derive from a man aged 18 to 30 in good health. Some clones in this sample may be carry-over from other donors' samples. CDR3s leave out the opening cysteine and the closing phenylalanine or tryptophan. The order of the fields is V gene, J gene, clone size, CDR3 protein. Expanded clones get a size class; other rows say once, few or many, or leave the size out.

V: TRBV5-1
J: TRBJ1-6
size: NA
CDR3: ASSPGTGSSPLH

V: TRBV29-1
J: NA
size: NA
CDR3: SGRVHEQY

V: TRBV19
J: TRBJ2-1
size: once
CDR3: ASSKDRGLTNEQF

V: TRBV5-5
J: TRBJ2-3
size: NA
CDR3: ASSLGYGGSTDTQY

V: TRBV7-3
J: TRBJ1-4
size: once
CDR3: ASSASGTGNEKLF

V: TRBV10-1
J: TRBJ1-1
size: NA
CDR3: ASSESRTGFTEAF

V: TRBV27
J: TRBJ1-1
size: NA
CDR3: ASSSGQGDTEAF

V: TRBV28
J: TRBJ2-1
size: NA
CDR3: ASSHSGLAGGNEQF

V: TRBV12-5
J: TRBJ2-3
size: NA
CDR3: ASALRRGGPTSTDTQY

V: TRBV28
J: TRBJ2-6
size: NA
CDR3: AAGRSGANVLT

V: TRBV6-1
J: TRBJ1-5
size: NA
CDR3: ASSEDRGGNQPQH

V: TRBV4-1
J: TRBJ2-2
size: NA
CDR3: ASSHTTAGDAGELF

V: TRBV4-2
J: TRBJ2-1
size: once
CDR3: ASSRAEGTSGSFGNEQF

V: TRBV2
J: TRBJ2-3
size: once
CDR3: ASSPSSYTDTQY

V: TRBV2
J: TRBJ1-2
size: NA
CDR3: ASSELGAPVDGYT

V: TRBV28
J: TRBJ2-7
size: NA
CDR3: ESSSSTEQY

V: TRBV18
J: TRBJ2-4
size: NA
CDR3: ASSSPKGMNIQY

V: TRBV11-1
J: TRBJ1-1
size: NA
CDR3: ASSLQGNTEAF

V: TRBV27
J: TRBJ1-1
size: NA
CDR3: ASSLLQGTTEAF

V: TRBV4-1
J: TRBJ1-5
size: NA
CDR3: ASSQVGQGIQPQH